A selection of T cell receptor beta chains follows, all from one sample in a study of identifying expanded T cells in peripheral blood. Only in-frame clones appear in the TCRdb table, and some are missing; sequencing was by immunoSEQ multiplex PCR. The sample lists 70,000 or so clones, 90% occurring once. Material: blood. Source of these receptors: a person between 18 and 75 years old in good health. Both conserved end residues are part of each CDR3. A D gene is named only where the DNA matches it firmly. Some rows mark clone size as missing; the rest say once, few, many or name a class of expanded clone.

clone_size j_call v_call d_call cdr3_aa cdr3_nt
NA TRBJ2-1 TRBV11-1 NA CASSPPEGRFSYNEQFF TGTGCCAGCAGCCCGCCGGAGGGCCGATTCTCCTACAATGAGCAGTTCTTC
NA TRBJ1-3 TRBV5-4 NA CASSLAGNGNTIYF TGTGCCAGCAGCTTGGCCGGTAATGGAAACACCATATATTTT
few TRBJ2-4 TRBV15 TRBD2 CATSRDVGTSGPKNIQYF TGTGCCACCAGCAGAGATGTGGGGACTAGCGGTCCTAAAAACATTCAGTACTTC
few TRBJ1-5 TRBV28 NA CASSFTALNQPQHF TGTGCCAGCAGTTTCACAGCCCTCAATCAGCCCCAGCATTTT
NA TRBJ2-7 TRBV4-3 NA CASSQDRREQYF TGCGCCAGCAGCCAAGACAGGCGCGAGCAGTACTTC
NA TRBJ2-3 TRBV7-2 TRBD2 CASSSSGSSGGPTDTQYF TGTGCCAGCAGCTCCTCGGGGTCTAGCGGGGGGCCCACAGATACGCAGTATTTT
NA TRBJ1-2 TRBV9 NA CASSPNAGANGYTF TGTGCCAGCAGCCCTAACGCCGGGGCGAATGGCTACACCTTC
few TRBJ1-1 TRBV7-2 NA CASSLAELTEAFF TGTGCCAGCAGCTTAGCTGAATTAACTGAAGCTTTCTTT
NA TRBJ2-2 TRBV7-8 NA CASSLGTVPTGELFF TGTGCCAGCAGCTTAGGGACTGTCCCTACCGGGGAGCTGTTTTTT
NA TRBJ2-2 TRBV27 TRBD1 CASSLSGTGNAGELFF TGTGCCAGCAGTTTGTCCGGGACAGGGAACGCCGGGGAGCTGTTTTTT
NA TRBJ2-7 TRBV7-6 NA CASSPNSFPYEQYF TGTGCCAGCAGCCCGAACAGTTTTCCCTACGAGCAGTACTTC
once TRBJ1-1 TRBV4-2 NA CASSQDTGRGTEAFF TGTGCCAGCAGCCAAGATACGGGGAGGGGAACTGAAGCTTTCTTT